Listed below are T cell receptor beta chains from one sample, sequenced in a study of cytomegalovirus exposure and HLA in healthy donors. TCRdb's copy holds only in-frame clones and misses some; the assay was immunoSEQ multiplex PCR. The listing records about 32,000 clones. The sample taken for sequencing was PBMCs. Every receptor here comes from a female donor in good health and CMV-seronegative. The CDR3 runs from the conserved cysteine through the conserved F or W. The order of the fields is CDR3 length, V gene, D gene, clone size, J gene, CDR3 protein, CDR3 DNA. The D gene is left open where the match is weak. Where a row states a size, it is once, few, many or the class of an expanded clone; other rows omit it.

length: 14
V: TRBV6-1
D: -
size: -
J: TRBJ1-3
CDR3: CASSEARGGNTIYF
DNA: TGTGCCAGCAGTGAAGCGCGGGGGGGAAACACCATATATTTT

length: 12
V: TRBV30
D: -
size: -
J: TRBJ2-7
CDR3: CAWSVQGYEQYF
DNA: TGTGCCTGGAGTGTACAGGGTTACGAGCAGTACTTC

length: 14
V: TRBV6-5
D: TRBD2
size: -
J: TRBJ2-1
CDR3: CASKRDTLTNEQFF
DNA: TGTGCCAGTAAGCGGGATACGCTTACTAATGAGCAGTTCTTC

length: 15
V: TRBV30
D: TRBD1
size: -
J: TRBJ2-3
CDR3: CAWTGTGVSTDTQYF
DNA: TGTGCCTGGACCGGGACAGGGGTCTCCACAGATACGCAGTATTTT

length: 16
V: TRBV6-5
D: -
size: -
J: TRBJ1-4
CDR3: CASSYGAGLGNEKLFF
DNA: TGTGCCAGCAGTTACGGGGCGGGACTCGGGAATGAAAAACTGTTTTTT

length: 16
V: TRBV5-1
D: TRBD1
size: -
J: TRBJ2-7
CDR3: CASSGGPGQGPYEQYF
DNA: TGCGCCAGCAGTGGAGGTCCCGGACAGGGTCCCTACGAGCAGTACTTC

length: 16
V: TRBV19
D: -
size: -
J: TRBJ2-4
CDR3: CASSMRGTRLGDIQYF
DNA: TGTGCCAGTAGTATGAGAGGGACACGACTTGGGGACATTCAGTACTTC

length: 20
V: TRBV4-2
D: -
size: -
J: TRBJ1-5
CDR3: CASSQDRRSWGGNGNQPQHF
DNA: TGTGCCAGCAGCCAAGATCGCCGTTCCTGGGGAGGGAACGGGAATCAGCCCCAGCATTTT

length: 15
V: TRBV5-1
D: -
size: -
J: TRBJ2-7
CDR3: CASSLAGGRAYEQYF
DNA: TGCGCCAGCAGCTTGGCCGGGGGTAGGGCCTACGAGCAGTACTTC

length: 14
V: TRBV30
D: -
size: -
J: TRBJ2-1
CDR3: CARSVRDSYNEQFF
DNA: TGTGCCCGGTCAGTGCGGGACAGTTACAATGAGCAGTTCTTC

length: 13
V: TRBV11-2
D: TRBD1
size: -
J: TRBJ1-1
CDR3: CASSWDRGVEAFF
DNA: TGTGCCAGCAGTTGGGACAGGGGAGTGGAAGCTTTCTTT

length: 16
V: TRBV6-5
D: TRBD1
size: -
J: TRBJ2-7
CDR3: CASSYLYSGGLKEQYF
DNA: TGTGCCAGCAGTTACTTGTATTCAGGGGGCTTGAAAGAGCAGTACTTC

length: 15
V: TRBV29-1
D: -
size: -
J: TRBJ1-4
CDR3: CSAGGGLGTNEKLFF
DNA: TGCAGCGCGGGGGGGGGTTTAGGCACTAATGAAAAACTGTTTTTT

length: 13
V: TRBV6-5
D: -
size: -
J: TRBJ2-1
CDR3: CASSYSGYNEQFF
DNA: TGTGCCAGCAGTTACTCCGGGTACAATGAGCAGTTCTTC

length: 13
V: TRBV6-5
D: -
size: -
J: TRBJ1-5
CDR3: CASRDRSNQPQHF
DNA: TGTGCCAGCAGGGACAGAAGCAATCAGCCCCAGCATTTT

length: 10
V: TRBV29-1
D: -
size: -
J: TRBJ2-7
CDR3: CSVLQGAEYF
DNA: TGCAGCGTCCTACAGGGAGCTGAGTACTTC

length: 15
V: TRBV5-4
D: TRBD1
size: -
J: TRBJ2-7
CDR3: CASSLEGTGTYEQYF
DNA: TGTGCCAGCAGCTTGGAAGGGACAGGGACCTACGAGCAGTACTTC

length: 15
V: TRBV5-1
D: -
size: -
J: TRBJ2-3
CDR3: CASSLASGLADTQYF
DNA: TGCGCCAGCAGCTTGGCCAGTGGTTTGGCAGATACGCAGTATTTT

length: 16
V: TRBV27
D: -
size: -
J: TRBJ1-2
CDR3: CASTPGGSRTDYGYTF
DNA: TGTGCCAGCACTCCGGGGGGTTCACGTACTGACTATGGCTACACCTTC

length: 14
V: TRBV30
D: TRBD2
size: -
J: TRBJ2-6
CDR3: CAWTGGSGANVLTF
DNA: TGTGCCTGGACGGGGGGCTCTGGGGCCAACGTCCTGACTTTC

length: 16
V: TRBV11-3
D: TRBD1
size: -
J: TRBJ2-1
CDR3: CASSLGWDSGTNEQFF
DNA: TGTGCCAGCAGCTTAGGATGGGACAGCGGCACCAATGAGCAGTTCTTC

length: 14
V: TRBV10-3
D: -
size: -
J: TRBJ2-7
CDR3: CAISERTASYEQYF
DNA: TGTGCCATCAGTGAGAGGACAGCCTCCTACGAGCAGTACTTC

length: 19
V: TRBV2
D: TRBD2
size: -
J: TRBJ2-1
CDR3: CASSQTTSGGAGAYNEQFF
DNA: TGTGCCAGCAGCCAGACGACTAGCGGGGGGGCAGGGGCCTACAATGAGCAGTTCTTC

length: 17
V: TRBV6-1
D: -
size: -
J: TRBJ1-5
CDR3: CASSEGAGFYSNQPQHF
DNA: TGTGCCAGCAGTGAAGGGGCAGGATTCTATAGCAATCAGCCCCAGCATTTT

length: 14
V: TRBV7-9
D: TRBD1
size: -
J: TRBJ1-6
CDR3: CASSARDRNSPLHF
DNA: TGTGCCAGCAGCGCCCGGGACAGAAATTCACCCCTCCACTTT

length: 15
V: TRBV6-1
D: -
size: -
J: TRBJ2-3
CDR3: CASSANWAGTDTQYF
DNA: TGTGCCAGCAGTGCAAATTGGGCCGGCACAGATACGCAGTATTTT

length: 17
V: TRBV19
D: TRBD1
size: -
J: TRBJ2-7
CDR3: CASSPRDRPPSDYEQYF
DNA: TGTGCCAGTAGTCCCCGGGACAGGCCCCCGTCCGACTACGAGCAGTACTTC

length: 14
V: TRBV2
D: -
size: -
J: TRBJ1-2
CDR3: CASGTRPGGYGYTF
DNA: TGTGCCAGCGGGACAAGGCCTGGGGGCTATGGCTACACCTTC

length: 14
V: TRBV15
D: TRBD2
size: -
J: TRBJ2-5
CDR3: CATSTRGGQETQYF
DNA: TGTGCCACCAGCACTCGGGGGGGCCAAGAGACCCAGTACTTC

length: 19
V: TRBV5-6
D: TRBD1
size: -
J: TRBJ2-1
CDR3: CASSLEIDGGQGIYNEQFF
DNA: TGTGCCAGCAGCTTGGAAATTGATGGGGGACAGGGGATCTACAATGAGCAGTTCTTC

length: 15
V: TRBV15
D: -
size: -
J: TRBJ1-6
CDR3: CATSRGNRVESPLHF
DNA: TGTGCCACCAGCAGAGGGAACAGGGTGGAGTCACCCCTCCACTTT

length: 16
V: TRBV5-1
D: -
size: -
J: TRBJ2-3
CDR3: CASSPMGGGFTDTQYF
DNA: TGCGCCAGCAGCCCTATGGGCGGGGGCTTCACAGATACGCAGTATTTT

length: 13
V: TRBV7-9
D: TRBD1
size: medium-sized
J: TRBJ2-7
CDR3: CASTRTGPYEQYF
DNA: TGTGCCAGCACCCGGACAGGGCCCTACGAGCAGTACTTC

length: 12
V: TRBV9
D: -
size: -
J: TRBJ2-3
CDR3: CASGGGSDTQYF
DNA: TGTGCCAGTGGGGGCGGGTCAGATACGCAGTATTTT

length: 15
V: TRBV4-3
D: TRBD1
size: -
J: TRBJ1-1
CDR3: CASSQHRGSGTEAFF
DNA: TGCGCCAGCAGCCAACACAGGGGATCGGGCACTGAAGCTTTCTTT

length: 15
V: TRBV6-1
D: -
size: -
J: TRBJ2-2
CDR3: CASSVERMNTGELFF
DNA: TGTGCCAGCAGTGTTGAGCGGATGAACACCGGGGAGCTGTTTTTT

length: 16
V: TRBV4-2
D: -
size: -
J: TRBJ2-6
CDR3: CASSPDGGSGANVLTF
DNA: TGTGCCAGCAGCCCTGACGGAGGCTCTGGGGCCAACGTCCTGACTTTC

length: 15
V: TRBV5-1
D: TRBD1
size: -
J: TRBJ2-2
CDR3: CASSMRDRNTGELFF
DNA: TGCGCCAGCAGCATGAGGGACAGGAACACCGGGGAGCTGTTTTTT

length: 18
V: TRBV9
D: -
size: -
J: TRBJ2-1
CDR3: CASSPRSALTTSYNEQFF
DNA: TGTGCCAGCAGCCCTCGATCGGCACTAACCACCTCCTACAATGAGCAGTTCTTC

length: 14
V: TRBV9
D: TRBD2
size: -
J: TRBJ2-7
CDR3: CASSAVAGVYEQYF
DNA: TGTGCCAGCAGCGCTGTAGCGGGGGTTTACGAGCAGTACTTC

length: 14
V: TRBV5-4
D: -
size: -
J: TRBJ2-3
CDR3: CASSLGGGVDTQYF
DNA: TGTGCCAGCAGCTTAGGAGGGGGGGTAGATACGCAGTATTTT

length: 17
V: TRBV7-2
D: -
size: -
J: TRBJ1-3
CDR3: CASSLTPQGGGGNTIYF
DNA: TGTGCCAGCAGCTTAACCCCTCAGGGAGGCGGGGGAAACACCATATATTTT

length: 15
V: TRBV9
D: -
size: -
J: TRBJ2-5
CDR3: CASSVGEQVQETQYF
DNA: TGTGCCAGCAGCGTAGGGGAGCAGGTCCAAGAGACCCAGTACTTC

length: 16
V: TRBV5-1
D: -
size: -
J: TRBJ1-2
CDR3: CASSLTGTLKFYGYTF
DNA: TGCGCCAGCAGCTTAACCGGGACATTAAAATTCTATGGCTACACCTTC

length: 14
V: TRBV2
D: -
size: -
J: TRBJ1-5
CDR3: CASTRLNSNQPQHF
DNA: TGTGCCAGCACGCGCTTAAATAGCAATCAGCCCCAGCATTTT

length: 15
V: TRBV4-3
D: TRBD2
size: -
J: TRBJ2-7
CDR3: CASSRAGRAPTREYF
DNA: TGCGCCAGCAGCCGCGCGGGGAGGGCCCCGACAAGGGAGTACTTC

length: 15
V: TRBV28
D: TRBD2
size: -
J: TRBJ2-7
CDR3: CASSWGTSGGYEQYF
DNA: TGTGCCAGCAGCTGGGGGACTAGCGGGGGCTACGAGCAGTACTTC

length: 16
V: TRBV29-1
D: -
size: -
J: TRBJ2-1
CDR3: CSGRPLQGSSYNEQFF
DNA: TGCAGCGGTCGGCCCCTCCAGGGAAGCTCCTACAATGAGCAGTTCTTC

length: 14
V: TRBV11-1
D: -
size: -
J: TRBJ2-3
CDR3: CASSLVAGGDTQYF
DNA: TGTGCCAGCAGCTTAGTAGCAGGAGGAGATACGCAGTATTTT

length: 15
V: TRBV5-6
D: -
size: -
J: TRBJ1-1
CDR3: CASSWANREGTEAFF
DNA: TGTGCCAGCAGCTGGGCGAACAGGGAAGGCACTGAAGCTTTCTTT

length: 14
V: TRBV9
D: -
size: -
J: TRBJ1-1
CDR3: CASSVMTGNTEAFF
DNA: TGTGCCAGCAGCGTAATGACGGGGAACACTGAAGCTTTCTTT

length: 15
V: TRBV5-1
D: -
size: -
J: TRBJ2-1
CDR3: CASSSVQGSYNEQFF
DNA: TGCGCCAGCAGCTCTGTACAGGGATCCTACAATGAGCAGTTCTTC

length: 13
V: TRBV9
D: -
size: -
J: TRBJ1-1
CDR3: CASSVVSATEAFF
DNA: TGTGCCAGCAGCGTAGTTTCAGCGACTGAAGCTTTCTTT

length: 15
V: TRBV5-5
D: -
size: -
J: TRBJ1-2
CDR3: CASSLDGRGGYGYTF
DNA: TGTGCCAGCAGCTTGGATGGTAGGGGGGGCTATGGCTACACCTTC

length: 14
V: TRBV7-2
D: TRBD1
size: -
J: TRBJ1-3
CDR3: CASSSGQTGNTIYF
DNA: TGTGCCAGCAGCTCGGGACAGACTGGAAACACCATATATTTT

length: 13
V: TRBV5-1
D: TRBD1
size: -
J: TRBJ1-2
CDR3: CASSPDRNYGYTF
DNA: TGCGCCAGCAGTCCGGACAGGAACTATGGCTACACCTTC

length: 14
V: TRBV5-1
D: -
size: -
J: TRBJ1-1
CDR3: CASRKYEADTEAFF
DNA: TGCGCCAGCAGGAAGTATGAGGCGGACACTGAAGCTTTCTTT

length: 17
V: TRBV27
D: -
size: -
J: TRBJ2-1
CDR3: CASDGWETGGPYNEQFF
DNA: TGTGCCAGCGACGGATGGGAAACGGGGGGCCCCTACAATGAGCAGTTCTTC